The next 19 T cell receptor beta chains were all read from a single sample in a study of cytomegalovirus exposure and HLA in healthy donors. A multiplex PCR was run with 60 Vbeta primers and 13 Jbeta primers. The table came from immunoSEQ multiplex PCR; TCRdb's copy has only in-frame clones and leaves some out. The table has about 110,000 clones, around 83% seen once. The sequencing input was PBMCs. The source of these receptors is a man aged 25-40 years in good health and CMV-seropositive.

V is TRBV7-9 and J is TRBJ2-6; D gene ambiguous. Trimming took 5 bases from V and 4 from J, leaving 12 bases between them. The CDR3 is made up of 15 amino acids. Germline CDR1 SEHNR, CDR2 FQNEAQ (reference sequence). The CDR3 spells CASSPRRSGANVLTF. Here the CDR3 DNA reads TGTGCCAGCAGCCCAAGGAGAAGCGGGGCCAACGTCCTGACTTTC.

The chain couples TRBV9 to TRBJ2-2; TRBD2 agrees at 7 bases. Looked up from germline, CDR1 is SGDLS and CDR2 is YYNGEE. The CDR3 is made up of 14 amino acids. The V segment lost 3 bases and the J segment 5 bases; nucleotides outside the gene matches: 4. The CDR3 sequence: CASSEGGETGELFF. The CDR3 DNA sequence: TGTGCCAGCAGCGAGGGAGGGGAGACCGGGGAGCTGTTTTTT.

J is TRBJ2-1 and V is TRBV5-1; D is perhaps TRBD2 (5 bases). This CDR3 is 13 amino acids long. Germline loops: CDR1 SGHRS, CDR2 YFSETQ. With 5 bases removed from V and 9 bases from J, the gap between germline ends came to 15 bases. The CDR3: CASRLGSNAEQFF. Written as DNA, the CDR3 is TGCGCCAGCAGACTGGGGAGCAACGCTGAGCAGTTCTTC.

The chain carries TRBV7-2 and TRBJ1-2, with D hard to call. V gave up 3 bases and J gave up 6 bases, with 17 bases separating them. Germline V gene data show CDR1 as SGHTA and CDR2 as FQGNSA. The CDR3 is 15 residues long. The CDR3 sequence: CASSFRETKEDGYTF. CDR3 coding DNA: TGTGCCAGCAGCTTCCGTGAGACCAAGGAGGATGGCTACACCTTC.

The chain employs TRBV2 and TRBJ1-1; TRBD1 is a possible D gene (6 bases). Germline V gene sequence: CDR1 SNHLY, CDR2 FYNNEI. CDR3 length equals 15 residues. V was pared by 2 bases and J by 0 bases, with 10 bases between. In DNA, the CDR3 is TGTGCCAGCAGTGAACTCCGGACAGTGAACACTGAAGCTTTCTTT. Translation gives CASSELRTVNTEAFF. The full variable domain, in which reference TRBV2 and TRBJ1-1 provide the parts outside the CDR3, is EPEVTQTPSHQVTQMGQEVILRCVPISNHLYFYWYRQILGQKVEFLVSFYNNEISEKSEIFDDQFSVERPDGSNFTLKIRSTKLEDSAMYFCASSELRTVNTEAFFGQGTRLTVV.

The CDR3 protein is CASSLESGVEAFF. The CDR3 nucleotides are TGTGCCAGCAGCTTAGAATCGGGAGTTGAAGCTTTCTTT. V usage is TRBV7-3 and J usage is TRBJ1-1; D gene unclear. From germline, CDR1 is SGHTA and CDR2 FQGTGA. This CDR3 spans 13 amino acids. The V gene lost 2 bases and the J gene lost 7 bases, with 11 bases spanning the gap.

This chain uses TRBV4-2 with TRBJ2-6, with 7 bases aligning to TRBD2. The germline CDR1 and CDR2 sequences are LGHNA and YNFKEQ. This CDR3 comprises 17 residues. The junction had 6 bases not matched to a gene; V was cut back by 0 bases and J by 4 bases. CDR3 protein: CASSQDRTRQGANVLTF. In nucleotides, the CDR3 is TGTGCCAGCAGCCAAGATCGGACTAGGCAAGGGGCCAACGTCCTGACTTTC.

The chain uses TRBV6-5 and TRBJ2-7; TRBD1 might be the D (6 bases). Germline CDR1 reads MNHEY; CDR2 reads SVGAGI. The CDR3 extends over 14 amino acids. The ends were cut back, 7 bases at V and 3 bases at J, with 16 bases in the middle. The CDR3 coding sequence is TGTGCCAGCACCGCCGGGGACACAAGCTACGAGCAGTACTTC. Translated: CASTAGDTSYEQYF.

The chain uses TRBV5-5 and TRBJ1-1; 9 nucleotides align to TRBD1. This CDR3 region has 14 residues. The V gene's germline CDR1 is SGHKS and CDR2 YYEKEE (reference sequence). With V trimmed by 3 bases and J by 5 bases, 5 bases remained unmatched. The CDR3 DNA reads TGTGCCAGCAGCTATCCGACAGGGGGAACTGAAGCTTTCTTT. This translates into CASSYPTGGTEAFF.

This chain joins TRBV11-2 and TRBJ1-1; tentative D call: TRBD1 (5 bases). V lost 5 bases, J lost 7 bases, and 17 bases lay in between. The germline CDR1 and CDR2 sequences are SGHAT and FQNNGV. This CDR3 is built from 14 residues. The CDR3: CASSQNSGFDEAFF. The CDR3 region has the DNA TGTGCCAGCAGCCAAAATTCAGGGTTTGATGAAGCTTTCTTT.

The gene calls are TRBV7-9 and TRBJ2-7, with TRBD2 as a possible D gene (7 bases). V lost 1 base and J lost 6, with 13 bases in between. CDR1 is SEHNR, CDR2 FQNEAQ, per germline (reference sequence). The CDR3 sequence is 14 residues long. The CDR3 loop is CASSLGPGGPEQYF. For the CDR3, the DNA is TGTGCCAGCAGCTTAGGGCCCGGGGGGCCCGAGCAGTACTTC. The full variable domain, completed using reference TRBV7-9 and TRBJ2-7, is DTGVSQNPRHKITKRGQNVTFRCDPISEHNRLYWYRQTLGQGPEFLTYFQNEAQLEKSRLLSDRFSAERPKGSFSTLEIQRTEQGDSAMYLCASSLGPGGPEQYFGPGTRLTVT.

The V call is TRBV5-6, the J call TRBJ2-7; 12 nucleotides agree with TRBD2. Per the germline V gene, CDR1 is SGHDT and CDR2 is YYEEEE. With V trimmed by 1 base and J by 2 bases, 7 bases remained unmatched. The length of the CDR3 is 17 residues. The CDR3 region has the DNA TGTGCCAGCAGCTTGCGGCTAGCGGGGGGGTGGGCCTACGAGCAGTACTTC. Residues: CASSLRLAGGWAYEQYF. The complete variable domain, with remaining parts taken from reference TRBV5-6 and TRBJ2-7, reads DAGVTQSPTHLIKTRGQQVTLRCSPKSGHDTVSWYQQALGQGPQFIFQYYEEEERQRGNFPDRFSGHQFPNYSSELNVNALLLGDSALYLCASSLRLAGGWAYEQYFGPGTRLTVT.

This clone has a handful of counts. The chain uses TRBV7-9 and TRBJ1-1; 9 bases match TRBD1. The CDR3 consists of 14 residues. Trimming took 1 base from V and 10 from J; bases not matched to a gene: 7. CDR1 and CDR2 (germline): SEHNR, FQNEAQ (reference sequence). CDR3 DNA sequence: TGTGCCAGCAGCTTAGGCAGGGACAGGGAGAGAGCTTTCTTT. It encodes CASSLGRDRERAFF.

The chain uses TRBV6-5 and TRBJ1-1, with 7 bases aligning to TRBD1. The CDR3 runs to 11 residues. Germline lookup yields CDR1 MNHEY and CDR2 SVGAGI. V shed 6 bases, J shed 8 bases, and the junction held 3 bases outside the gene matches. In DNA form, the CDR3 reads TGTGCCAGCAGCCAGGGACAGGAAGCTTTCTTT. Protein product: CASSQGQEAFF.

V and J are TRBV30 and TRBJ2-1, with unresolved D. The V and J ends lost 2 bases and 8 bases respectively, with 10 bases between them. Per the germline V gene, CDR1 is GTSNPN and CDR2 is SVGIG (reference sequence). There are 12 residues in the CDR3. The CDR3 here is CAWSPWLHEQFF. The CDR3 nucleotides read TGTGCCTGGAGTCCCTGGCTCCATGAGCAGTTCTTC.

The V call is TRBV27, the J call TRBJ2-7, with 8 bases identical to TRBD1. Trimming cost V 5 bases and J 0 bases; bases outside gene matches: 6. CDR1 is MNHEY and CDR2 is SMNVEV in the germline V gene (reference sequence). This CDR3 is 15 amino acids long. This chain's CDR3 is CASSPYRGNSYEQYV. CDR3 sequence (DNA): TGTGCCAGCAGTCCTTACAGGGGGAACTCCTACGAGCAGTACGTC.

The chain uses TRBV4-2 and TRBJ1-5; D not resolved. V gave up 3 bases and J gave up 1 base, with 16 bases separating them. The germline gives CDR1 LGHNA, CDR2 YNFKEQ. The CDR3 is made up of 17 amino acids. The DNA for the CDR3 is TGTGCCAGCAGCCATCACGGGGATTTGGGAAGCAATCAGCCCCAGCATTTT. Amino acid sequence: CASSHHGDLGSNQPQHF.

This chain joins TRBV11-3 and TRBJ2-5; 10 nucleotides match TRBD2. CDR1 SGHNT and CDR2 YENEEA come from the germline V gene. The CDR3 consists of 14 residues. J gave up 4 bases and V 5 bases, and 4 bases lay outside the gene matches. Here the CDR3 reads CASSLTSGSETQYF. CDR3 sequence (DNA): TGTGCCAGCAGCCTGACTAGCGGGTCAGAGACCCAGTACTTC.

V usage is TRBV11-2 and J usage is TRBJ2-1, with D possibly matching TRBD1 (7 bases). Trimming removed 4 bases at V and 14 bases at J, with 12 bases between. Germline V gene sequence: CDR1 SGHAT, CDR2 FQNNGV. The CDR3 runs to 11 residues. CDR3 loop: CASSSGGLKFF. CDR3 nucleotide sequence: TGTGCCAGCAGCTCAGGGGGACTTAAGTTCTTC.